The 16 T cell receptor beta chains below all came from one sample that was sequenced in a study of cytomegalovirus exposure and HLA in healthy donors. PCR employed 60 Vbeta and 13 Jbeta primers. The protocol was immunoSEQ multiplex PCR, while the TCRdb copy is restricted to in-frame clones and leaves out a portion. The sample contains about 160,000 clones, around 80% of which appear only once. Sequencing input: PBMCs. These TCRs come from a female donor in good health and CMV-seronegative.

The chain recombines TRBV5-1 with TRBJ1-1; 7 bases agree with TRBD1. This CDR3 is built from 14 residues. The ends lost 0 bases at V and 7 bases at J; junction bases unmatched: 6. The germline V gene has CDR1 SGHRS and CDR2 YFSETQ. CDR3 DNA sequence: TGCGCCAGCAGCTTGGTAGGGGGCATGGGTGAAGCTTTCTTT. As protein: CASSLVGGMGEAFF.

CDR3 sequence: CASSPQGNTEAFF. CDR3 in DNA: TGTGCCAGCAGCCCACAGGGGAACACTGAAGCTTTCTTT. This rearrangement joins TRBV7-2 to TRBJ1-1, with a possible D match to TRBD1 (6 bases). This CDR3 region has 13 residues. Germline-derived CDR1 and CDR2 are SGHTA and FQGNSA. V was pared by 5 bases and J by 1 base, with 8 bases between.

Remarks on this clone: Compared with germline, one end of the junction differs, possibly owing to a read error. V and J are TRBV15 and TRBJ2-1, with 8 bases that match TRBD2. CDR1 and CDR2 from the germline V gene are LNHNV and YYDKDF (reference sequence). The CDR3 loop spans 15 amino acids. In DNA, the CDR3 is TGTGCCACCAGCGATAGCGGGAACTCCTACAATGAGCGGTTCTTC. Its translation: CATSDSGNSYNERFF.

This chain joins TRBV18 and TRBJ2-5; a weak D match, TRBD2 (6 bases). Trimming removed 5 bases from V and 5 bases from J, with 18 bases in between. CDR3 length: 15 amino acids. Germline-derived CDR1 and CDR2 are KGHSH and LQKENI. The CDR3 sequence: CASSNQAGIWETQYF. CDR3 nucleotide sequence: TGTGCCAGCTCAAATCAGGCGGGAATATGGGAGACCCAGTACTTC.

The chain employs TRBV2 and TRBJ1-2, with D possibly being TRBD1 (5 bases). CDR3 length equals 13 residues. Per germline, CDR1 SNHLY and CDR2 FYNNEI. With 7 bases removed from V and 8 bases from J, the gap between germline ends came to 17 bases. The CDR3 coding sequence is TGTGCCAGCAACCTAGGAGTGGGGCAGGGCTACACCTTC. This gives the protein CASNLGVGQGYTF.

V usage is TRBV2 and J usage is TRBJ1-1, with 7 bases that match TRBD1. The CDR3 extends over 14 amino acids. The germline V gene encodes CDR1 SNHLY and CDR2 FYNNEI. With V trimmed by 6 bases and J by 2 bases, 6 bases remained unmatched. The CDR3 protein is CASRPQGGNTEAFF. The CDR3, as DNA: TGTGCCAGCAGGCCCCAGGGGGGAAACACTGAAGCTTTCTTT.

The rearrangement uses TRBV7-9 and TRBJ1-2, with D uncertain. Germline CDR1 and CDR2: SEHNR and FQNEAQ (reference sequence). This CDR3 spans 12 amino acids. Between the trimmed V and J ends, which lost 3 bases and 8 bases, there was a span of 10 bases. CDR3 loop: CASSLAVLGYTF. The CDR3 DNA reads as TGTGCCAGCAGCTTGGCCGTTCTGGGCTACACCTTC.

CDR3 protein: CASSPTGHRTVTGELFF. The CDR3 DNA is TGTGCCAGCAGCCCCACGGGACACCGGACGGTAACCGGGGAGCTGTTTTTT. V usage is TRBV7-2 and J usage is TRBJ2-2, with D tentatively TRBD1 (6 bases). This CDR3 region has 17 residues. The V gene lost 5 bases and the J gene lost 5 bases, with 21 bases spanning the gap. CDR1 is SGHTA, CDR2 FQGNSA, per germline.

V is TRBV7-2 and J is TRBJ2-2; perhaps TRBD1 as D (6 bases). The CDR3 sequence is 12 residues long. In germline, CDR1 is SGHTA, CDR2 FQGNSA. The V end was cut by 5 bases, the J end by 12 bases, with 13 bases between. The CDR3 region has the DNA TGTGCCAGCAGCCCGGACAGCCGAAAGCTGTTTTTT. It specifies CASSPDSRKLFF.

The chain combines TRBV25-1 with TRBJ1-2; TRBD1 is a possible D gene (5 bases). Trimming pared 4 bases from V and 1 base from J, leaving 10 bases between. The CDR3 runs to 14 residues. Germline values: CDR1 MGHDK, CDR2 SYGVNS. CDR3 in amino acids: CASSAPGGNYGYTF. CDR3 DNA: TGTGCCAGCAGTGCCCCCGGGGGTAACTATGGCTACACCTTC.

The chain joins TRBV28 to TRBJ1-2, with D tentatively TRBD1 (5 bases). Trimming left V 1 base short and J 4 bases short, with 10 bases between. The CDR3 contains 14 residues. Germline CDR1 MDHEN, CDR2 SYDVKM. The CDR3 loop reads CASSLFGTIYGYTF. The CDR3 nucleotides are TGTGCCAGCAGTTTATTTGGGACTATCTATGGCTACACCTTC.

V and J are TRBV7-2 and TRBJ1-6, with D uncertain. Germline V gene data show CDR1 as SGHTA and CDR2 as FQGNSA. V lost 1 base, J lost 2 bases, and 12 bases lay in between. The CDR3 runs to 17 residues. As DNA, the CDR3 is TGTGCCAGCAGCTTAGTTCGGGAGGTAGCCTATAATTCACCCCTCCACTTT. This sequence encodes CASSLVREVAYNSPLHF.

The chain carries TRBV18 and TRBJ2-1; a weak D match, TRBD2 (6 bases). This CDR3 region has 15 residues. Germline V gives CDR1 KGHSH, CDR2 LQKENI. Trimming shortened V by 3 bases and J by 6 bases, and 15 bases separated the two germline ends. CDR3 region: CASSPSGTGVNEQFF. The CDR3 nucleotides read TGTGCCAGCTCACCTTCCGGGACGGGGGTCAATGAGCAGTTCTTC.

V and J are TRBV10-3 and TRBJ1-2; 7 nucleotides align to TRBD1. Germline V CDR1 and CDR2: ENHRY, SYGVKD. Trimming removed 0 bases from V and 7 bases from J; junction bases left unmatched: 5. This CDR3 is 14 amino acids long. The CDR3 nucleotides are TGTGCCATCAGTGAGTCGGGGGACAGAGGTGGCTACACCTTC. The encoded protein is CAISESGDRGGYTF.

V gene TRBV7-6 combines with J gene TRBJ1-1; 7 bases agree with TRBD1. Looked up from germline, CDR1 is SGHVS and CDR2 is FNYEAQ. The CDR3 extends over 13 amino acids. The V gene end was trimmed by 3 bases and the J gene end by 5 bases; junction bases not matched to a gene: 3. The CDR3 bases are TGTGCCAGCAGCTTTTCCAGGGGGACTGAAGCTTTCTTT. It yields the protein CASSFSRGTEAFF.

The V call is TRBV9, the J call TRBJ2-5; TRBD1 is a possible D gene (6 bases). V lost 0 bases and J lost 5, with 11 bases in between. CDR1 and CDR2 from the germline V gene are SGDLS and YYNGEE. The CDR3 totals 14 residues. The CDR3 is CASSVVDRGETQYF. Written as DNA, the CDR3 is TGTGCCAGCAGCGTAGTGGACAGAGGGGAGACCCAGTACTTC.